The 22 T cell receptor beta chains below were found in one sample sequenced in a study of chemoradiotherapy in HPV16-positive cancers. Repertoires were generated with immunoSEQ multiplex PCR, while TCRdb's copy carries only in-frame clones and drops some. The table includes more than 3,000 clones, around nine tenths detected once. The sequenced sample was tumor tissue, obtained from a patient who underwent chemoradiotherapy. The origin of the receptors is a human donor with HPV-associated anogenital cancer.

The chain uses TRBV7-2 and TRBJ1-1; D ambiguous. Germline V gives CDR1 SGHTA, CDR2 FQGNSA. V was shortened by 5 bases and J by 1 base, with 8 bases between the two germline ends. This CDR3 has 13 residues. The chain's CDR3 is CASSLTWNTEAFF. In DNA form, the CDR3 reads TGTGCCAGCAGCCTGACTTGGAACACTGAAGCTTTCTTT.

The chain is built from TRBV11-2 and TRBJ2-1; TRBD1 might be the D (6 bases). This CDR3 is 13 amino acids long. CDR1 SGHAT and CDR2 FQNNGV come from the germline V gene. With 5 bases removed from V and 3 bases from J, the gap between germline ends came to 8 bases. CDR3 loop: CASSRGGYNEQFF. CDR3 nucleotide sequence: TGTGCCAGCAGCCGAGGGGGCTACAATGAGCAGTTCTTC.

This clone appeared a few times. The chain carries TRBV27 and TRBJ2-7; D may be TRBD2 (5 bases). From germline, CDR1 is MNHEY and CDR2 SMNVEV (reference sequence). Trimming removed 5 bases from V and 3 bases from J, with 20 bases in between. The CDR3 consists of 16 residues. The CDR3 DNA follows: TGTGCCAGCAGTCCCAAGCTGACTCGAGGAGGCTACGAGCAGTACTTC. Translating it yields CASSPKLTRGGYEQYF.

The chain joins TRBV14 to TRBJ2-2; D gene ambiguous. Trimming took off 5 bases at V and 4 bases at J, with 8 bases between the two ends. Germline assignment: CDR1 SGHDN and CDR2 FVKESK. The CDR3 length is 13 residues. CDR3 coding DNA: TGTGCCAGCAGCTATTTTGCCACCGGGGAGCTGTTTTTT. This sequence encodes CASSYFATGELFF.

This clone was observed a few times. The V call is TRBV6-6, the J call TRBJ2-5; D gene unclear. The V end was cut by 4 bases, the J end by 5 bases, with 11 bases between. CDR3 length: 13 amino acids. Germline V gives CDR1 MNHNY, CDR2 SVGAGI (reference sequence). The CDR3 region is CASSSPPRETQYF. The CDR3 bases are TGTGCCAGCAGTTCCCCCCCTCGTGAGACCCAGTACTTC.

The V gene is TRBV28, the J gene TRBJ2-7; D remains unclear. Germline V lookup: CDR1 MDHEN, CDR2 SYDVKM. The V gene lost 4 bases and the J gene lost 6 bases, with 10 bases spanning the gap. This CDR3 has 12 amino acids. The DNA for the CDR3 is TGTGCCAGCAGTTCGACCCCGCCCGAGCAGTACTTC. It is translated as CASSSTPPEQYF.

The chain couples TRBV30 to TRBJ1-4; tentatively, D is TRBD1 (6 bases). CDR3 length: 15 amino acids. Trimming pared 3 bases from V and 3 bases from J, leaving 14 bases between. Germline CDR1 GTSNPN, CDR2 SVGIG (reference sequence). CDR3 region: CAWSLLQGPNEKLFF. Written as DNA, the CDR3 is TGTGCCTGGAGCTTACTACAGGGACCTAATGAAAAACTGTTTTTT.

The chain employs TRBV29-1 and TRBJ1-2; 10 nucleotides align to TRBD1. The junction had 15 bases not matched to a gene; V was cut back by 7 bases and J by 7 bases. CDR3 length: 15 residues. CDR1 is SQVTM and CDR2 is ANQGSEA in the germline V gene. The CDR3 is CSAFTPGQGIRGYTF. CDR3 DNA: TGCAGCGCATTTACGCCGGGACAGGGGATTCGTGGCTACACCTTC.

The chain links TRBV27 to TRBJ1-2; 10 bases agree with TRBD1. The V gene's germline CDR1 is MNHEY and CDR2 SMNVEV (reference sequence). The J segment lost 7 bases and the V segment lost 5 bases, leaving 10 bases of the junction unmatched. The CDR3 totals 15 residues. The CDR3 sequence is CASSLWGQGLGGYTF. The CDR3 DNA reads as TGTGCCAGCAGTCTATGGGGACAGGGGTTAGGTGGCTACACCTTC.

V and J are TRBV6-1 and TRBJ1-4; D unclear. Trimming pared 4 bases from V and 4 bases from J, leaving 10 bases between. The CDR3 extends over 14 amino acids. Germline V gene lookup returns CDR1 MNHNS and CDR2 SASEGT. The CDR3 DNA follows: TGTGCCAGCAGTGCTAGGTCCCTTAATGAAAAACTGTTTTTT. The encoded protein is CASSARSLNEKLFF.

The V and J genes are TRBV5-1 and TRBJ2-7, with TRBD2 matching over 11 bases. The V segment lost 3 bases and the J segment 2 bases; nucleotides outside the gene matches: 7. CDR1 and CDR2 (germline): SGHRS, YFSETQ. CDR3 length equals 16 residues. The CDR3 nucleotides read TGCGCCAGCAGCTCCACTAGCGGGGGAAAAACCTACGAGCAGTACTTC. Translated: CASSSTSGGKTYEQYF.

The chain has TRBV7-2 and TRBJ2-3; 7 bases match TRBD2. V gave up 3 bases and J gave up 2 bases; unmatched junction bases: 2. This CDR3 is 14 amino acids long. CDR1 is SGHTA and CDR2 is FQGNSA in the germline V gene. CDR3 residues: CASSFGGFTDTQYF. The CDR3 bases are TGTGCCAGCAGCTTCGGGGGGTTCACAGATACGCAGTATTTT.

The chain recombines TRBV9 with TRBJ2-7; the D call may be TRBD1 or TRBD2 (5 bases each). Germline values: CDR1 SGDLS, CDR2 YYNGEE. This CDR3 contains 13 residues. Trimming removed 2 bases from V and 1 base from J, with 7 bases in between. The CDR3 loop reads CASSVGGSYEQYF. Written as DNA, the CDR3 is TGTGCCAGCAGCGTTGGGGGATCCTACGAGCAGTACTTC.

The genes are TRBV7-3 and TRBJ2-3; TRBD1 agrees at 10 bases. CDR3 length equals 19 residues. V lost 6 bases, J lost 5 bases, and 20 bases stayed unmatched. The V gene's germline CDR1 is SGHTA and CDR2 FQGTGA. CDR3 sequence reads: CASSRLGAGGQGVGDTQYF. CDR3 coding DNA: TGTGCCAGCAGTCGTCTAGGGGCCGGAGGACAGGGGGTGGGAGATACGCAGTATTTT.

The chain combines TRBV15 with TRBJ1-1, with 8 positions matching TRBD1. Germline CDR1 and CDR2: LNHNV and YYDKDF (reference sequence). The trim removed 5 bases at V and 4 bases at J, leaving 3 bases unmatched. The CDR3 is made up of 13 amino acids. DNA for the CDR3: TGTGCCACCAGCCCAGGGGGCGCCACTGAAGCTTTCTTT. It encodes CATSPGGATEAFF.

The chain joins TRBV19 to TRBJ2-5; D is perhaps TRBD2 (5 bases). Trimming cost V 6 bases and J 4 bases, with 24 bases left between them. This CDR3 is 17 amino acids long. Germline V lookup: CDR1 LNHDA, CDR2 SQIVND (reference sequence). The CDR3 sequence: CASSDPSSAPRAETQYF. CDR3 DNA sequence: TGTGCCAGTAGCGACCCCTCCTCCGCCCCGAGGGCAGAGACCCAGTACTTC.

The chain carries TRBV5-6 and TRBJ1-6; D uncertain. The germline gives CDR1 SGHDT, CDR2 YYEEEE. V lost 0 bases to trimming and J lost 7 bases, with 14 bases between them. The CDR3 runs 16 residues. Here the CDR3 reads CASSLELGQMNSPLHF. The CDR3 DNA sequence: TGTGCCAGCAGCTTGGAACTAGGCCAGATGAATTCACCCCTCCACTTT.

This chain joins TRBV5-1 and TRBJ2-7, with 11 bases fitting TRBD2. Germline V gives CDR1 SGHRS, CDR2 YFSETQ. The CDR3 length is 16 residues. Losses at the gene ends were 2 bases for V and 5 bases for J; bases not matched to a gene: 9. The CDR3 DNA sequence: TGCGCCAGCAGCTTAACGGGACTAGCGGTTAGCCACGAGCAGTACTTC. Protein product: CASSLTGLAVSHEQYF.

The chain employs TRBV6-5 and TRBJ1-1, with a tentative D call TRBD1 (5 bases). V gave up 0 bases and J gave up 5 bases, with 10 bases separating them. Germline-derived CDR1 and CDR2 are MNHEY and SVGAGI. The CDR3 loop spans 14 amino acids. The CDR3 DNA sequence: TGTGCCAGCAGTTACTCCGGGGGTAAGACTGAAGCTTTCTTT. It yields the protein CASSYSGGKTEAFF.

To note about this clone: The identical CDR3 is also encoded by other nucleotide sequences in the sample. The J gene is TRBJ1-4, the V gene TRBV7-9; no clear D. The germline gives CDR1 SEHNR, CDR2 FQNEAQ (reference sequence). V gave up 1 base and J gave up 2 bases, with 5 bases separating them. The CDR3 sequence is 14 residues long. DNA of the CDR3: TGTGCCAGCAGCTTAGGGTCCACTAATGAAAAACTGTTTTTT. Residues: CASSLGSTNEKLFF. Based on the CDR3 plus reference TRBV7-9 and TRBJ1-4, the full variable domain is DTGVSQNPRHKITKRGQNVTFRCDPISEHNRLYWYRQTLGQGPEFLTYFQNEAQLEKSRLLSDRFSAERPKGSFSTLEIQRTEQGDSAMYLCASSLGSTNEKLFFGSGTQLSVL.

This clone has just one count. V usage is TRBV4-1 and J usage is TRBJ1-2; TRBD1 might be the D (5 bases). This CDR3 has 17 amino acids. Germline-derived CDR1 and CDR2 are MGHRA and YSYEKL. V was clipped by 1 base and J by 6 bases, with 21 bases between them. The CDR3: CASSQATPWQGIHGYTF. CDR3 bases: TGCGCCAGCAGCCAAGCCACTCCGTGGCAGGGCATTCATGGCTACACCTTC.

The chain is built from TRBV28 and TRBJ1-1; 7 nucleotides align to TRBD1. V lost 6 bases, J lost 3 bases, and 10 bases stayed unmatched. The CDR3 is 15 residues long. Germline V lookup: CDR1 MDHEN, CDR2 SYDVKM. The CDR3 region has the DNA TGTGCCAGCAGCACGACAGGGTGGGGGGACACTGAAGCTTTCTTT. This gives the protein CASSTTGWGDTEAFF.